These T cell receptor beta chains were read from a single sample in a study of regulatory T cells in long-lasting Graves disease. TCRdb re-analysed the multiplex PCR reads in MiXCR, keeping a single row per CDR3 protein. Found here are 400,000 to 450,000 distinct CDR3 sequences, 15% of them singletons; the top ten hold over 15%. These sequences were also reported in another study, on T cells in Graves' hyperthyroidism and ophthalmopathy.

The source material was peripheral blood mononuclear cells (PBMCs), sampled at new diagnosis, from a patient treated with antithyroid drugs. The receptors here all came from a woman under 40 with Graves disease. Each CDR3 is given with its conserved first and last residue. The D gene is left open where the match is weak. Clone size is not always given. Where it is, it says once, few, many or a class for expanded clones.

v_gene	d_gene	j_gene	abundance	CDR3aa	CDR3nt
TRBV29-1	.	TRBJ2-1	.	CSVGGVEGAPYEQFF	TGCAGCGTTGGCGGGGTGGAGGGGGCGCCCTACGAGCAGTTCTTC
TRBV28	.	TRBJ1-2	few	CASSLGTGGLYGYTF	TGTGCCAGCAGTTTGGGAACCGGGGGGTTATATGGCTACACCTTC
TRBV2	.	TRBJ2-2	.	CASSEGPREEGWELFF	TGTGCCAGCAGTGAAGGACCCCGGGAAGAGGGTTGGGAGCTGTTTTTT
TRBV27	.	TRBJ1-1	many	CASSYRDVAFRNTEAFF	TGTGCCAGCAGTTACCGGGACGTAGCGTTTAGAAACACTGAAGCTTTCTTT
TRBV12-5	TRBD2	TRBJ2-5	.	CASGRRTSGSDQETQYF	TGTGCTAGTGGACGTCGAACTAGCGGGAGTGACCAAGAGACCCAGTACTTC
TRBV14	.	TRBJ1-1	once	CASSQGGFGVCTEAFF	TGTGCCAGCAGCCAAGGGGGTTTTGGGGTGTGCACTGAAGCTTTCTTT
TRBV2	.	TRBJ1-5	many	CASSRSQGGQPQHF	TGTGCCAGCAGTCGTTCACAGGGAGGTCAGCCCCAGCATTTT
TRBV5-4	TRBD2	TRBJ2-2	few	CASSLAGLAPLTGELFF	TGTGCCAGCAGCTTAGCGGGACTAGCACCCCTCACCGGGGAGCTGTTTTTT
TRBV20-1	TRBD2	TRBJ2-5	many	CSAPPYPGGETQYF	TGCAGTGCACCCCCCTATCCCGGGGGGGAGACCCAGTACTTC
TRBV18	.	TRBJ1-2	many	CASSPEGLYGYTF	TGTGCCAGCTCACCAGAGGGCCTCTATGGCTACACCTTC
TRBV2	.	TRBJ2-5	many	CASSGRTGTQETQYF	TGTGCCAGCAGTGGCCGAACAGGAACACAAGAGACCCAGTACTTC
TRBV4-1	.	TRBJ2-5	many	CASSQDLPTEQETQYF	TGCGCCAGCAGCCAAGATCTACCTACGGAGCAAGAGACCCAGTACTTC
TRBV12-3/TRBV12-4	.	TRBJ2-5	.	CASSLSRATQYF	TGTGCCAGCAGTCTCTCCCGAGCGACCCAGTACTTC
TRBV27	.	TRBJ2-1	medium-sized	CASSLSAFGHSYNEQFF	TGTGCCAGCAGTTTATCCGCCTTTGGGCACTCCTACAATGAGCAGTTCTTC
TRBV7-9	.	TRBJ2-4	.	CASSWGDRTDGQYF	TGTGCCAGCAGCTGGGGCGACAGGACCGATGGGCAGTACTTC
TRBV10-1	.	TRBJ1-6	.	CASSPHAGRGLLHF	TGCGCCAGCAGTCCCCACGCGGGGAGGGGTCTCCTCCACTTT
TRBV11-2	.	TRBJ2-5	many	CASADSQETQYF	TGTGCCAGCGCGGACAGCCAAGAGACCCAGTACTTC
TRBV19	.	TRBJ2-6	few	CASSRRRGPMAGANVLTF	TGTGCCAGTAGTAGACGGAGGGGGCCTATGGCTGGGGCCAACGTCCTGACTTTC
TRBV4-1	TRBD2	TRBJ2-1	few	CASSHVAGGPGNEQFF	TGCGCCAGCAGCCACGTAGCGGGAGGGCCGGGGAATGAGCAGTTCTTC
TRBV27	TRBD2	TRBJ2-5	many	CASSSGTSGTSKYF	TGTGCCAGCAGTTCCGGGACTAGCGGGACTTCAAAGTACTTC
TRBV9	TRBD2	TRBJ2-3	.	CASSSRGSGRFTDTQYF	TGTGCCAGCAGCTCCCGGGGGAGCGGGAGGTTCACAGATACGCAGTATTTT
TRBV4-1	.	TRBJ1-2	few	CASSQSYGYTF	TGCGCCAGCAGCCAATCCTATGGCTACACCTTC
TRBV11-2	TRBD2	TRBJ2-7	many	CASSTPGLANTYEQYF	TGTGCCAGCAGCACCCCGGGACTAGCGAATACCTACGAGCAGTACTTC